The source of this T cell receptor (beta chain) is a study of T cell responses to AZD1222 COVID-19 vaccine. Trimming took 5 bases from V and 3 from J; bases not matched to a gene: 10. The CDR3 spans 16 residues. The germline V gene encodes CDR1 SEHNR and CDR2 FQNEAQ (reference sequence). Repertoires were generated with immunoSEQ multiplex PCR, while TCRdb's copy carries only in-frame clones and drops some. The sample lists about 120,000 clones, 80% to 90% occurring once. This chain links TRBV7-9 with TRBJ2-7; 10 bases align to TRBD1. This TCR was recovered from an adult in good health. The sample consisted of peripheral blood, taken on day 0 of AZD1222 vaccination. This CDR3 is CASSLPPGTGDYEQYF. In DNA form, the CDR3 reads TGTGCCAGCAGCCTCCCTCCCGGGACAGGGGACTACGAGCAGTACTTC.